This TCR beta chain was captured by sequencing in a study of CD8+ T cells in alopecia areata. The treatment is: oral pan-JAK inhibitor, 5-10 mg twice daily. The CDR3 is 17 residues long. Trimming cost V 3 bases and J 0 bases, with 15 bases left between them. CDR1 SQVTM and CDR2 ANQGSEA come from the germline V gene. Investigators isolated RNA and reverse transcribed it into cDNA to act as the sequencing template. Clones were sequenced by immunoSEQ multiplex PCR, and TCRdb holds only the in-frame ones, with some missing. Among 150,000 to 200,000 clones listed, roughly three fifths were seen once. The chain has TRBV29-1 and TRBJ2-6; D is uncertain. The sequence was obtained from a human donor with alopecia areata. Sequencing was performed on CD4+ T cells sorted from blood, taken between weeks 49 and 50, from a patient treated with tofacitinib. CDR3 loop: CSVDGQGPSSGANVLTF. The DNA for the CDR3 is TGCAGCGTTGATGGGCAAGGGCCGAGCTCTGGGGCCAACGTCCTGACTTTC.